Below are 20 T cell receptor beta chains sequenced from a single sample in a study of blood T cell repertoires in COVID-19 (dated by TCRdb to 2019 to 2021). The library was built by means of the immunoSEQ multiplex PCR assay. As stored in TCRdb, this immuneACCESS dataset retains in-frame rearrangements with V and J assigned. A fraction of the clones does not appear; measured against another copy, unresolved V genes explain less than half of the discrepancy, and the remainder lacks a known reason. This sample comprises approximately 270,000 clones, approximately 85% of them detected only once. 0.87% of the sample is taken by the ten largest. Sequencing input: peripheral blood. The receptors come from a human donor with COVID-19, enrolled during active disease. The donor label of this sample is uncertain.

The CDR3 region is CASNSRDRGSHEQFF. CDR3 nucleotide sequence: TGCGCCAGCAACTCTCGGGACAGGGGTAGTCATGAGCAGTTCTTC. This chain uses TRBV10-2 with TRBJ2-1, with TRBD1 identical over 10 bases. Germline lookup yields CDR1 WSHSY and CDR2 SAAADI. The CDR3 runs to 15 residues. J was trimmed by 8 bases and V by 7 bases; bases with no gene match: 11.

The J gene is TRBJ2-5, the V gene TRBV28; 8 bases fit TRBD2. The CDR3 extends over 15 amino acids. The germline gives CDR1 MDHEN, CDR2 SYDVKM. With 6 bases clipped from V and 3 bases from J, the junction kept 9 bases outside the gene matches. DNA for the CDR3: TGTGCCAGCAGCTCCCCGGGACTAGGGAAAGAGACCCAGTACTTC. As protein: CASSSPGLGKETQYF.

This chain joins TRBV19 and TRBJ1-1, with D tentatively TRBD1 (5 bases). Germline CDR1 reads LNHDA; CDR2 reads SQIVND (reference sequence). The CDR3 loop spans 13 amino acids. With 5 bases removed from V and 5 bases from J, the gap between germline ends came to 12 bases. CDR3 in amino acids: CASSWAGDTEAFF. The DNA for the CDR3 is TGTGCCAGTAGTTGGGCGGGGGATACTGAAGCTTTCTTT.

This clone showed up just once. The chain has TRBV9 and TRBJ2-3; TRBD1 matches 9 bases. Germline CDR1 reads SGDLS; CDR2 reads YYNGEE. J lost 2 bases, V lost 0 bases, and 7 bases had no gene match. CDR3 length: 17 residues. DNA for the CDR3: TGTGCCAGCAGCGTAGGGGGACAGGGAGGATCCACAGATACGCAGTATTTT. Protein: CASSVGGQGGSTDTQYF. Supplemented by reference TRBV9 and TRBJ2-3, the full variable domain reads DSGVTQTPKHLITATGQRVTLRCSPRSGDLSVYWYQQSLDQGLQFLIQYYNGEERAKGNILERFSAQQFPDLHSELNLSSLELGDSALYFCASSVGGQGGSTDTQYFGPGTRLTVL.

The chain is built from TRBV6-2 or TRBV6-3 and TRBJ2-2; a weak D match, TRBD1 (5 bases). The V gene's germline CDR1 is MNHEY and CDR2 SVGEGT. This CDR3 comprises 14 residues. V was clipped by 3 bases and J by 4 bases, with 9 bases between them. The CDR3 nucleotides read TGTGCCAGCAGTTATAGTCAGGGCACCGGGGAGCTGTTTTTT. Its protein product is CASSYSQGTGELFF.

The chain couples TRBV2 to TRBJ2-5, with a tentative D call TRBD1 (7 bases). Germline V CDR1 and CDR2: SNHLY, FYNNEI. Deletions cut 6 bases from V and 2 bases from J, with 19 bases between. There are 16 residues in the CDR3. Written as DNA, the CDR3 is TGTGCCAGCAGGGGGGCAGGGGGACTGGGGCAAGAGACCCAGTACTTC. Translating gives CASRGAGGLGQETQYF. The full variable domain, rest sourced from reference TRBV2 and TRBJ2-5, is EPEVTQTPSHQVTQMGQEVILRCVPISNHLYFYWYRQILGQKVEFLVSFYNNEISEKSEIFDDQFSVERPDGSNFTLKIRSTKLEDSAMYFCASRGAGGLGQETQYFGPGTRLLVL.

The chain is built from TRBV5-6 and TRBJ2-6; TRBD1 agrees at 8 bases. The CDR3 covers 17 residues. The germline CDR1 and CDR2 sequences are SGHDT and YYEEEE. V lost 4 bases to trimming and J lost 8 bases; unmatched junction nucleotides: 14. CDR3 sequence (DNA): TGTGCCAGCAGCGACCTCACAGGGGGTACGAGACCCAACGTCCTGACTTTC. It yields the protein CASSDLTGGTRPNVLTF.

V and J are TRBV5-1 and TRBJ2-3; 7 bases are shared with TRBD2. J lost 3 bases, V lost 1 base, and 2 bases had no gene match. Germline loops: CDR1 SGHRS, CDR2 YFSETQ. The CDR3 has 14 residues. The CDR3 sequence: CASSLSGGTDTQYF. CDR3 in DNA: TGCGCCAGCAGCTTGTCGGGAGGAACAGATACGCAGTATTTT.

This chain uses TRBV28 with TRBJ2-2; possibly TRBD1 for D (6 bases). Germline CDR1 reads MDHEN; CDR2 reads SYDVKM. The CDR3 covers 13 residues. Trimming removed 1 base at V and 7 bases at J, with 7 bases between. CDR3 protein: CASSLLGHGELFF. The CDR3 nucleotides are TGTGCCAGCAGTTTATTGGGACACGGGGAGCTGTTTTTT.

The rearrangement links TRBV28 to TRBJ1-1; maybe TRBD1 (6 bases). Germline CDR1 and CDR2: MDHEN and SYDVKM. The CDR3 is 14 residues long. Trimming pared 7 bases from V and 2 bases from J, leaving 14 bases between. The CDR3 sequence: CASTRTASNTEAFF. The DNA for the CDR3 is TGTGCCAGCACCCGGACAGCGAGTAACACTGAAGCTTTCTTT.

The chain is built from TRBV7-2 and TRBJ1-5, with 9 bases that match TRBD1. The CDR3 sequence is 14 residues long. Germline loops: CDR1 SGHTA, CDR2 FQGNSA. The V segment lost 5 bases and the J segment 5 bases; nucleotides outside the gene matches: 4. CDR3 sequence: CASSTGTGHQPQHF. CDR3 DNA: TGTGCCAGCAGCACCGGGACAGGGCATCAGCCCCAGCATTTT.

The V gene is TRBV6-5, the J gene TRBJ1-5; TRBD1 matches at 7 bases. Per germline, CDR1 MNHEY and CDR2 SVGAGI. The CDR3 is 15 amino acids. J was trimmed by 1 base and V by 1 base; bases with no gene match: 1. The CDR3, as DNA: TGTGCCAGCAGTTACTACAGGGGAAGCAATCAGCCCCAGCATTTT. Protein: CASSYYRGSNQPQHF.

The V call is TRBV9, the J call TRBJ2-1; TRBD2 agrees at 13 bases. CDR1 is SGDLS and CDR2 is YYNGEE in the germline V gene. Trimming cost V 3 bases and J 3 bases; bases outside gene matches: 12. The CDR3 is 19 amino acids. CDR3: CASSAHDGGTSGVYNEQFF. The CDR3 DNA sequence: TGTGCCAGCAGCGCACACGACGGCGGGACTAGCGGGGTCTACAATGAGCAGTTCTTC.

The V call is TRBV30, the J call TRBJ1-4; TRBD1 matches at 9 bases. V shed 7 bases, J shed 7 bases, and the junction held 10 bases outside the gene matches. Germline V lookup: CDR1 GTSNPN, CDR2 SVGIG (reference sequence). The CDR3 is 14 residues long. The CDR3 nucleotides are TGTGCCTACCTTACCGGGACAGGGAGTGAAAAACTGTTTTTT. This sequence encodes CAYLTGTGSEKLFF.

Ten or more counts support this clone. The V and J genes are TRBV23-1 and TRBJ2-7; 7 bases agree with TRBD1. TRBV23-1 is treated as an ORF (open reading frame) with a function not yet certain. With 6 bases clipped from V and 1 base from J, the junction kept 6 bases outside the gene matches. There are 14 residues in the CDR3. DNA of the CDR3: TGCGCCAGCAGAAAGGGGGCGGATTCCTACGAGCAGTACTTC. It yields the protein CASRKGADSYEQYF.

The chain joins TRBV28 to TRBJ1-2, with TRBD1 identical over 8 bases. Germline trimming cut 10 bases from V and 10 bases from J; bases unmatched to any gene: 20. CDR1 and CDR2 from the germline V gene are MDHEN and SYDVKM. The CDR3 is 15 amino acids. CDR3 coding DNA: TGTGCCACTTTAGGGGGGACAGGACCTCTTTATACCTACACCTTC. This gives the protein CATLGGTGPLYTYTF.

The chain recombines TRBV13 with TRBJ2-3; 7 bases agree with TRBD2. The CDR3 spans 16 residues. The germline V gene encodes CDR1 PRHDT and CDR2 FYEKMQ (reference sequence). The ends lost 5 bases at V and 2 bases at J; junction bases unmatched: 10. The CDR3: CASSLRRERFTDTQYF. In DNA, the CDR3 is TGTGCCAGCAGCCTCCGGCGGGAGCGGTTCACAGATACGCAGTATTTT.

This clone was seen a single time. This chain connects TRBV18 to TRBJ1-4; the match to TRBD1 covers 7 bases. The CDR3 totals 17 residues. The trim removed 8 bases at V and 7 bases at J, leaving 19 bases unmatched. Germline V gene sequence: CDR1 KGHSH, CDR2 LQKENI. The CDR3: CASRAYQGTEEGEKLFF. CDR3 bases: TGTGCCAGCCGGGCCTACCAGGGGACAGAGGAGGGTGAAAAACTGTTTTTT. Together with reference TRBV18 and TRBJ1-4, the CDR3 gives the full variable domain: NAGVMQNPRHLVRRRGQEARLRCSPMKGHSHVYWYRQLPEEGLKFMVYLQKENIIDESGMPKERFSAEFPKEGPSILRIQQVVRGDSAAYFCASRAYQGTEEGEKLFFGSGTQLSVL.

The rearrangement uses TRBV5-1 and TRBJ2-2; 11 positions agree with TRBD2. V dropped 1 base and J dropped 4; count of bases not matched to a gene: 6. This CDR3 region has 17 residues. Germline V gene sequence: CDR1 SGHRS, CDR2 YFSETQ. CDR3 amino acids: CASSLNPGTSGTGELFF. In DNA, the CDR3 is TGCGCCAGCAGCTTGAATCCCGGGACTAGCGGCACCGGGGAGCTGTTTTTT.

The rearrangement uses TRBV20-1 and TRBJ2-5, with 7 positions matching TRBD1. V dropped 3 bases and J dropped 4; count of bases not matched to a gene: 14. Germline CDR1 reads DFQATT; CDR2 reads SNEGSKA (reference sequence). This CDR3 contains 16 residues. As DNA, the CDR3 is TGCAGTGCTAGTCGGCAGGGGGTCCTACTTGGAGAGACCCAGTACTTC. It yields the protein CSASRQGVLLGETQYF.